Listed below are T cell receptor beta chains from one sample, sequenced in a study of shared clonotypes between healthy human individuals. Clones were read by immunoSEQ multiplex PCR, and TCRdb kept only the in-frame ones, dropping some. Here the sample spans millions of clones, about 92% being singletons. The sample comprised naive CD8+ T cells from PBMCs. The receptors originated from a man in his late teens or twenties in good health. Some clones in this sample may be carry-over from other donors' samples. CDR3s include the opening cysteine and the closing phenylalanine or tryptophan. A D gene is named only where the DNA matches it firmly. Expanded clones are given a class, and other clones once, few, many or no size at all.

d_gene,v_gene,abundance,j_gene,CDR3nt,CDR3aa
TRBD1,TRBV9,few,TRBJ1-5,TGTGCCAGCAGCGCCGGGACAGGGGGCTTCAAACAGCCCCAGCATTTT,CASSAGTGGFKQPQHF
TRBD2,TRBV28,.,TRBJ2-7,TGTGCCAGCAGCGCACGCGGGAGGGCCTACGAGCAGTACTTC,CASSARGRAYEQYF
.,TRBV4-2,.,TRBJ1-5,TGTGCCAGCAGCCAGGCAGGGAATCAGCCCCAGCATTTT,CASSQAGNQPQHF
.,TRBV9,once,TRBJ1-1,TGTGCCAGTTCAACAGGGCCCTTGAACACTGAAGCTTTCTTT,CASSTGPLNTEAFF
.,TRBV29-1,.,TRBJ2-1,TGCAGCGTTGAAGATGGGGCAGGGAGGAATGAGCAGTTCTTC,CSVEDGAGRNEQFF
.,TRBV7-9,.,TRBJ1-3,TGTGCCAGCAGCTTAGCGAACATGCACTTCGACTCTGGAAACACCATATATTTT,CASSLANMHFDSGNTIYF
.,TRBV7-2,.,TRBJ2-2,TGTGCCAGCAGGCCCCCTGAGTCCGGGGAGCTGTTTTTT,CASRPPESGELFF
.,TRBV21-1,.,TRBJ1-1,TGTGCCAGCAGCAAACCCAGAGTCGGGCTTGGGCTAGGGAACACTGAAGCTTTCTTT,CASSKPRVGLGLGNTEAFF
.,TRBV4-2,.,TRBJ2-7,TGTGCCAGCAGCCAAGGGGCGGGCAGGGTCTACGAGCAGTACTTC,CASSQGAGRVYEQYF
.,TRBV5-1,.,TRBJ2-7,TGCGCCAGCAGCCTTAAGACCGCCACCTACGAGCAGTACTTC,CASSLKTATYEQYF
.,TRBV4-2,.,TRBJ2-7,TGTGCCAGCAGCCAAGAGAGAAACCCATACGAGCAGTACTTC,CASSQERNPYEQYF
.,TRBV15,.,TRBJ2-1,TGTGCCACCAGGGACCGGGGGATTAACTACAATGAGCAGTTCTTC,CATRDRGINYNEQFF
.,TRBV29-1,.,TRBJ2-7,TGCAGCGTCGCCGGGACGCTCGGGTACGAGCAGTACTTC,CSVAGTLGYEQYF
.,TRBV28,.,TRBJ1-1,TGTGCCAGCAGTTTAATCTCTGCCTGGAACACTGAAGCTTTCTTT,CASSLISAWNTEAFF
.,TRBV7-2,.,TRBJ2-1,TGTGCCAGCAGCTTATTGGAACGGGAGTTCCACTACAATGAGCAGTTCTTC,CASSLLEREFHYNEQFF
.,TRBV28,.,TRBJ2-7,TGTGCCAGCTGGAAATCCTACGAGCAGTACTTC,CASWKSYEQYF
.,TRBV5-3,.,TRBJ1-1,TGTGCCAGAAGCTGGAGGAAACAGATGACAGCTTTTGTTAGTCACACTGAAGCTTTCTTT,CARSWRKQMTAFVSHTEAFF
TRBD2,TRBV7-9,.,TRBJ2-4,TGTGCCAGCAGCTGGGAGGGACTTAAAAACATTCAGTACTTC,CASSWEGLKNIQYF
.,TRBV28,.,TRBJ1-5,TGTGCCAGCAGTTTTAGGGGGGTTAATCAGCCCCAGCATTTT,CASSFRGVNQPQHF
.,TRBV30,.,TRBJ1-2,TGTGCCTGCCCGACCGCAGCAAACTATGGCTACACCTTC,CACPTAANYGYTF
TRBD2,TRBV27,once,TRBJ2-3,TGTGCCAGCAGTTTAAGTGTAGCGGGATCCGATACGCAGTATTTT,CASSLSVAGSDTQYF
.,TRBV7-2,.,TRBJ1-1,TGTGCCAGCAGCTTAGCAAGCATGAACACTGAAGCTTTCTTT,CASSLASMNTEAFF
TRBD1,TRBV28,.,TRBJ1-2,TGTGCCAGCAGTTTCCCGACAGGGGGCGGTGGCTACACCTTC,CASSFPTGGGGYTF
.,TRBV19,.,TRBJ2-2,TGTGCCAGTAGGACGTCACCTTTTGGAGGCACCGGGGAGCTGTTTTTT,CASRTSPFGGTGELFF
.,TRBV2,.,TRBJ2-3,TGTGCCAGCAGTGAAGCGCAGGGGAGCACAGATACGCAGTATTTT,CASSEAQGSTDTQYF
TRBD1,TRBV19,.,TRBJ2-4,TGTGCCAGTAGTACCGGGACAGGGGTGAGTGTAGACATTCAGTACTTC,CASSTGTGVSVDIQYF
.,TRBV6-6,.,TRBJ1-2,TGTGCCAGCAGTCATACGTTTGGGTACTATGGCTACACCTTC,CASSHTFGYYGYTF
TRBD2,TRBV6-1,.,TRBJ2-7,TGTGCCAGCAGGGAACTCGGGGGGGGCTCCTACGAGCAGTACTTC,CASRELGGGSYEQYF
.,TRBV7-9,.,TRBJ2-2,TGTGCCAGCACCTACAGGGACCCGAACACCGGGGAGCTGTTTTTT,CASTYRDPNTGELFF
.,TRBV5-6,.,TRBJ2-1,TGTGCCAGCAGCTTGGAAGCGTTTCACAATGAGCAGTTCTTC,CASSLEAFHNEQFF
.,TRBV19,.,TRBJ2-3,TGTGCCAGTAGTCTCGGACACTTCACAGATACGCAGTATTTT,CASSLGHFTDTQYF
.,TRBV2,.,TRBJ1-2,TGTGCCAGCTTAGGGAAGCACTATGGCTACACCTTC,CASLGKHYGYTF
TRBD1,TRBV9,.,TRBJ2-7,TGTGCCAGCAGCGTCGGGACAGCGTTAAATTTGGACGAGCAGTACTTC,CASSVGTALNLDEQYF
TRBD1,TRBV19,.,TRBJ2-3,TGTGCCAGTAGTATAGATCCGACAGGGGATAGCACAGATACGCAGTATTTT,CASSIDPTGDSTDTQYF
.,TRBV28,.,TRBJ1-1,TGTGCCAGCAGTTTGTTTGCAGGGAACACTGAAGCTTTCTTT,CASSLFAGNTEAFF
.,TRBV9,.,TRBJ2-1,TGTGCCAGCAGCCCCAGTGGTAGCTCCTACAATGAGCAGTTCTTC,CASSPSGSSYNEQFF
.,TRBV7-9,.,TRBJ1-2,TGTGCCAGCATGGCCGGCCCACCTGGGGGGGGCTACACCTTC,CASMAGPPGGGYTF
.,TRBV6-6,.,TRBJ1-5,TGTGCCAGCAGCCTTCATCCTAGCAATCAGCCCCAGCATTTT,CASSLHPSNQPQHF
.,TRBV27,.,TRBJ2-3,TGTGCCAGCTTTACCGGCGGAGATACGCAGTATTTT,CASFTGGDTQYF
TRBD2,TRBV10-1,.,TRBJ2-3,TGCGCCAGCAGTGGGGCGGGAGCAGCAGATACGCAGTATTTT,CASSGAGAADTQYF
.,TRBV27,once,TRBJ2-3,TGTGCCAGCAGTTTATTGGCAGGGAGTGGGGTAGATACGCAGTATTTT,CASSLLAGSGVDTQYF
TRBD2,TRBV7-3,.,TRBJ2-1,TGTGCCAGCAGTGAGGGGCTAGCGGGGTACAATGAGCAGTTCTTC,CASSEGLAGYNEQFF
.,TRBV7-2,.,TRBJ1-1,TGTGCCAGCAGCTTAGCACTCCGGGACGGCGGGGGAACTTTCTTT,CASSLALRDGGGTFF
.,TRBV21-1,.,TRBJ1-2,TGTGCCAGCAGCAGCCGTTGGCAGCCCAACTATGGCTACACCTTC,CASSSRWQPNYGYTF
TRBD1,TRBV29-1,.,TRBJ1-2,TGCAGCGTACCATGGACAGGGGTGGGTTCCTATGGCTACACCTTC,CSVPWTGVGSYGYTF
.,TRBV27,.,TRBJ2-7,TGTGCCAGCAGTTTAACCACCCCGCGACAGAGGACGTCCTACGAGCAGTACTTC,CASSLTTPRQRTSYEQYF
TRBD2,TRBV27,.,TRBJ2-2,TGTGCCAGCATTGGACTAGCGGGAGTTGGCGGGGAGCTGTTTTTT,CASIGLAGVGGELFF
.,TRBV7-9,.,TRBJ2-2,TGTGCCAGCAGTTCCCGGGGCGCAGCGAACACCGGGGAGCTGTTTTTT,CASSSRGAANTGELFF
.,TRBV19,.,TRBJ2-7,TGTGCCAGTAGCCTCACGAGGAGCTCCTACGAGCAGTACTTC,CASSLTRSSYEQYF
.,TRBV29-1,.,TRBJ1-1,TGCAGCGTTGAAGTCCGGGTTCCGAACACTGAAGCTTTCTTT,CSVEVRVPNTEAFF
.,TRBV5-1,.,TRBJ2-3,TGCGCCAGCAGCTTGGGGTCCCACTACGGTAGGGCCACAGATACGCAGTATTTT,CASSLGSHYGRATDTQYF
.,TRBV7-9,.,TRBJ1-4,TGTGCCAGCATCTACAATGAAAAACTGTTTTTT,CASIYNEKLFF
.,TRBV9,once,TRBJ2-1,TGTGCCAGCAGCGACGGTACTAGGGGGGCGCCCAATGAGCAGTTCTTC,CASSDGTRGAPNEQFF
.,TRBV4-3,.,TRBJ1-1,TGCGCCAGCAGCCAAGACCACAGCTTGAACACTGAAGCTTTCTTT,CASSQDHSLNTEAFF
.,TRBV7-9,.,TRBJ2-5,TGTGCCAGCAGCTCAACGACGGGTAAAGAGACCCAGTACTTC,CASSSTTGKETQYF
TRBD2,TRBV7-2,.,TRBJ2-5,TGTGCCAGCAGTTCATGGCGGGAGGCGCAAGAGACCCAGTACTTC,CASSSWREAQETQYF
.,TRBV4-1,.,TRBJ2-6,TGCGCCAGCAGCCAAGGACCCCTAGCGAGCAACTCTGGGGCCAACGTCCTGACTTTC,CASSQGPLASNSGANVLTF
.,TRBV9,.,TRBJ1-6,TGTGCCAGCAGCTCCGGGGGGAATTCACCCCTCCACTTT,CASSSGGNSPLHF
.,TRBV11-2,.,TRBJ2-7,TGTGCCAGCAGCTTAGAAATCAGAACGTGGGAGCAGTACTTC,CASSLEIRTWEQYF